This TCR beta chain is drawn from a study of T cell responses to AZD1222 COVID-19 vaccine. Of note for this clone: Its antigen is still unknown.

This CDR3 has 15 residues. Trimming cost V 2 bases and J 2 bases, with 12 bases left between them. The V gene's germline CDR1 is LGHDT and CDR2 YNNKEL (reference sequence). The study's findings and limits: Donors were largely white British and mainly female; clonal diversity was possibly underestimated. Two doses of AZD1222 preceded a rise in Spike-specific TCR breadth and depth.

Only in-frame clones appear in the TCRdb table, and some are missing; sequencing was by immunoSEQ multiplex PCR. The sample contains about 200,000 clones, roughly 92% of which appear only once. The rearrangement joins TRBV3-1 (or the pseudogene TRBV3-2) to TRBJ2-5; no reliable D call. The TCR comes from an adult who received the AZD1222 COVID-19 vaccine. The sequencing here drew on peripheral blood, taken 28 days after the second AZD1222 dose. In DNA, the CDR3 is TGTGCCAGCAGCCAAAGCCTTCGGAGTCAAGAGACCCAGTACTTC. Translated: CASSQSLRSQETQYF.